This TCR beta chain was sequenced for a study of blood T cell repertoires in COVID-19. The germline V gene encodes CDR1 SGHRS and CDR2 YFSETQ. The junction had 9 bases not matched to a gene; V was cut back by 4 bases and J by 4 bases. This CDR3 is 15 amino acids long. Per the study methods: How many nucleated cells were present was estimated from reference gene primer amplification. Sequencing was performed with immunoSEQ multiplex PCR; in TCRdb, only in-frame clones are kept and a portion is missing. D and trimming come from the DNA, and the V and J calls and clone size come from that table. This table has about 240,000 clones, around 89% appearing once.

Sequencing was performed on peripheral blood. The TCR was taken from a woman in her thirties or forties who had recovered from COVID-19. The chain has TRBV5-1 and TRBJ1-2, with 8 bases aligning to TRBD1. CDR3 bases: TGCGCCAGCAGCCAACTCGGACAGGGAGCCTATGGCTACACCTTC. Residues: CASSQLGQGAYGYTF.